The source of this T cell receptor beta chain is a study of T-cell memory formation after mild COVID-19. V was cut by 6 bases and J by 1 base, with 17 bases left in between. The CDR3 totals 16 residues. Per the germline V gene, CDR1 is SGHTA and CDR2 is FQGNSA. This clonotype was counted a few times. One entry per CDR3 protein, called by TCRdb with MiXCR from the 5' RACE reads. The table has 390,000 or so distinct CDR3 sequences, approximately 15% seen once; the top ten hold 20% to 25%. Sequencing used PBMCs or a T cell subset sorted from them (not recorded which). The receptor was derived from a man aged 18 to 29 who had mild COVID-19 (a few samples of this study predate the infection). Cell type and time point are not known. The rearrangement uses TRBV7-2 and TRBJ2-3, with D perhaps matching TRBD1 (6 bases). The CDR3 region is CASSTKQGTGTDTQYF. CDR3 DNA sequence: TGTGCCAGCAGTACTAAACAGGGAACGGGCACAGATACGCAGTATTTT. The variable domain in full, completed from reference TRBV7-2 and TRBJ2-3, reads GAGVSQSPSNKVTEKGKDVELRCDPISGHTALYWYRQSLGQGLEFLIYFQGNSAPDKSGLPSDRFSAERTGGSVSTLTIQRTQQEDSAVYLCASSTKQGTGTDTQYFGPGTRLTVL.